This T cell receptor (beta chain) was found in a study of blood T cell repertoires in COVID-19. Study as a whole: The United States, Italy and Spain provided the acute and convalescent COVID-19 samples.

Assay used: immunoSEQ multiplex PCR; TCRdb lists only in-frame clones, some missing. This table holds around 45,000 clones, roughly 63% found once. Germline CDR1 reads LNHDA; CDR2 reads SQIVND (reference sequence). The V and J ends lost 6 bases and 0 bases respectively, with 12 bases between them. This CDR3 is built from 15 residues. The origin of this receptor is a man aged 80 or over with acute or convalescent COVID-19. Input material: peripheral blood. The genes are TRBV19 and TRBJ2-1; possible D gene TRBD2, 5 bases. The CDR3 DNA sequence: TGTGCCAGTAGAGGGAGACCCAGCTCCTACAATGAGCAGTTCTTC. This encodes CASRGRPSSYNEQFF.